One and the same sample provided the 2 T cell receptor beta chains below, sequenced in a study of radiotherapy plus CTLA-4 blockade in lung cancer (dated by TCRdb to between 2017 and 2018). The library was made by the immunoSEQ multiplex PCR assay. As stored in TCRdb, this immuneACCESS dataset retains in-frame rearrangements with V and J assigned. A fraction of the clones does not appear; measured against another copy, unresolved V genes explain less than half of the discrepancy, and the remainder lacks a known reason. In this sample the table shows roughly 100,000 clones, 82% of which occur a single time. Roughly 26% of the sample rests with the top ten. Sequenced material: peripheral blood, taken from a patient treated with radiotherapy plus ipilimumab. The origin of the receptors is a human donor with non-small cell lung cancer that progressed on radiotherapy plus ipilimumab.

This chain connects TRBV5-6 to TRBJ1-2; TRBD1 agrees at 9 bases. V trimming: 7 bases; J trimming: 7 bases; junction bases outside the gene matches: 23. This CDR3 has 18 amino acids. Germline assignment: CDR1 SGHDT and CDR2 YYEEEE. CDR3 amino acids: CASASTPGQGQNGVGYTF. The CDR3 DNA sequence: TGTGCCAGCGCATCAACTCCGGGACAGGGCCAGAATGGGGTTGGCTACACCTTC.

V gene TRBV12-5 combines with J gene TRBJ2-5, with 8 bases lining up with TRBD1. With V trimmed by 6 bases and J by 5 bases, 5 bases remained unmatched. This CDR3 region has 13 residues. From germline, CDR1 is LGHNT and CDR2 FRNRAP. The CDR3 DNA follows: TGTGCTAGTGGAACGGACAGGGACGAGACCCAGTACTTC. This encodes CASGTDRDETQYF.